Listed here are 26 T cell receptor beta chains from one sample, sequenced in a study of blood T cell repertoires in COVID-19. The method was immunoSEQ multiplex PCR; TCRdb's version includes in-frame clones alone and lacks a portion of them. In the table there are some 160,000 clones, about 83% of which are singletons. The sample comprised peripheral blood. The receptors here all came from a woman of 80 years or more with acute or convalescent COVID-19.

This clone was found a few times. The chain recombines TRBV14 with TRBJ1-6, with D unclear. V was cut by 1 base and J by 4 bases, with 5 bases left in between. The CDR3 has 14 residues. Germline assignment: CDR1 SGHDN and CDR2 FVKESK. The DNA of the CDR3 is TGTGCCAGCAGCCAAGCGTTTTATAATTCACCCCTCCACTTT. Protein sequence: CASSQAFYNSPLHF. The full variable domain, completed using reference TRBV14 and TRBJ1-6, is EAGVTQFPSHSVIEKGQTVTLRCDPISGHDNLYWYRRVMGKEIKFLLHFVKESKQDESGMPNNRFLAERTGGTYSTLKVQPAELEDSGVYFCASSQAFYNSPLHFGNGTRLTVT.

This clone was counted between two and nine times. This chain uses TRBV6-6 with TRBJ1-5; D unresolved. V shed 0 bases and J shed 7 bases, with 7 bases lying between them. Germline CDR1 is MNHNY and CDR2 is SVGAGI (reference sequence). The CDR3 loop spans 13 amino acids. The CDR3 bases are TGTGCCAGCAGTTACTCGATGGCCCAGCCCCAGCATTTT. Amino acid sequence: CASSYSMAQPQHF.

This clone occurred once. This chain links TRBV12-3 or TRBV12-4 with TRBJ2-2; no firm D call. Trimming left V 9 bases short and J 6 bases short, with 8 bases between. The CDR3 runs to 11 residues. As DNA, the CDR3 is TGTGCCAGTAAATCGGCCGGGGAGCTGTTTTTT. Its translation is CASKSAGELFF.

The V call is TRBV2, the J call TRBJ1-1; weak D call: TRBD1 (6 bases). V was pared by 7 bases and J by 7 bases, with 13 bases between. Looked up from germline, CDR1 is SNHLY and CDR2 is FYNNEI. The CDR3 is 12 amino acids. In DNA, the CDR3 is TGTGCCAGCAAAGAGAACAGGGTTGAAGCTTTCTTT. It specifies CASKENRVEAFF.

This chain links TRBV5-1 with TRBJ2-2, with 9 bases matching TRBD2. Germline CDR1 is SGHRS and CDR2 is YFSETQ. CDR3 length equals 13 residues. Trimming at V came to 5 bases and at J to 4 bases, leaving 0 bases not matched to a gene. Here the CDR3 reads CASRTSGTGELFF. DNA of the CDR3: TGCGCCAGCAGGACTAGCGGCACCGGGGAGCTGTTTTTT.

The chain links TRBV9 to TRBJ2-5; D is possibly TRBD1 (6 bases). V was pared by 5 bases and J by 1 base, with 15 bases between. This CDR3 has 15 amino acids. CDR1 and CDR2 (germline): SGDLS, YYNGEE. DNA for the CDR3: TGTGCCAGCAGTCGACAGGAGGTTATCCAAGAGACCCAGTACTTC. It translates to CASSRQEVIQETQYF. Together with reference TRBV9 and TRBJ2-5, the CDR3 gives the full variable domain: DSGVTQTPKHLITATGQRVTLRCSPRSGDLSVYWYQQSLDQGLQFLIQYYNGEERAKGNILERFSAQQFPDLHSELNLSSLELGDSALYFCASSRQEVIQETQYFGPGTRLLVL.

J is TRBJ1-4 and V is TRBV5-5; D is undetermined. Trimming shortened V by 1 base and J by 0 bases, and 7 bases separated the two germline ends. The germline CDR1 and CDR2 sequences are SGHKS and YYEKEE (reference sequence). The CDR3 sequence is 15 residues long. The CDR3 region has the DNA TGTGCCAGCAGCTTGTTGGCAACAACTAATGAAAAACTGTTTTTT. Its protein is CASSLLATTNEKLFF.

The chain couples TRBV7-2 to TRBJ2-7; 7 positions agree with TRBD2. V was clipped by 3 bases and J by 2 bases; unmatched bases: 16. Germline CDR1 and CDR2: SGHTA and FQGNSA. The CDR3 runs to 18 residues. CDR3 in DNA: TGTGCCAGCAGCTTTTCATCGGGAGGCTGGCGGCAGACCTACGAGCAGTACTTC. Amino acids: CASSFSSGGWRQTYEQYF.

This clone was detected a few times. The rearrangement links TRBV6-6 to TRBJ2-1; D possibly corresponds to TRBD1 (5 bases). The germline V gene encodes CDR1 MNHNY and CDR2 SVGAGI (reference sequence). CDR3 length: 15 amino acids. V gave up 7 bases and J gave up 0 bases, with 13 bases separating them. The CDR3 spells CASNPDSSSYNEQFF. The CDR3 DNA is TGTGCCAGCAATCCAGACAGCAGCTCCTACAATGAGCAGTTCTTC.

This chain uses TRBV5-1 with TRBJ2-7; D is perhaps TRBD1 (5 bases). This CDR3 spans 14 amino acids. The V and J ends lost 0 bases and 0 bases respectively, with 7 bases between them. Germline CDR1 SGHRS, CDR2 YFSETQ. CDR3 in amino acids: CASSLATDSYEQYF. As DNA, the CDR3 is TGCGCCAGCAGCTTGGCGACAGACTCCTACGAGCAGTACTTC.

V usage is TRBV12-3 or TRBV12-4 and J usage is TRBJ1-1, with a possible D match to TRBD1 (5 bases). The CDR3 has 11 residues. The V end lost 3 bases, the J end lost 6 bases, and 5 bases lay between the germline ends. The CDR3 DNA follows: TGTGCCAGCAGTTTCAGGGCTGAAGCTTTCTTT. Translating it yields CASSFRAEAFF.

CDR3 nucleotides: TGTGCCAGTAGTATGGGCCAGCACAATCAGCCCCAGCATTTT. Translated: CASSMGQHNQPQHF. This chain connects TRBV19 to TRBJ1-5; no clear D. CDR1 and CDR2 (germline): LNHDA, SQIVND (reference sequence). V lost 3 bases, J lost 3 bases, and 9 bases lay in between. CDR3 length equals 14 residues.

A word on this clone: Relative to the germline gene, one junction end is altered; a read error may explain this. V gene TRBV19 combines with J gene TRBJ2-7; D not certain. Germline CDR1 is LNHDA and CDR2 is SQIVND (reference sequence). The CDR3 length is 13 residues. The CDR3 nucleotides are TGTGCCAGTAGTATCGATGAATCTACGTTGGTTCACTTC. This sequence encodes CASSIDESTLVHF.

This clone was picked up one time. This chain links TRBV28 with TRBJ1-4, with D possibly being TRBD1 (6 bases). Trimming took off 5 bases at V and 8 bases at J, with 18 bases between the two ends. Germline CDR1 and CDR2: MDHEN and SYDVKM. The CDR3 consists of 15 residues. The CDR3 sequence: CASSPSLGAGEKLFF. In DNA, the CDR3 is TGTGCCAGCAGTCCCTCGTTGGGGGCTGGAGAAAAACTGTTTTTT.

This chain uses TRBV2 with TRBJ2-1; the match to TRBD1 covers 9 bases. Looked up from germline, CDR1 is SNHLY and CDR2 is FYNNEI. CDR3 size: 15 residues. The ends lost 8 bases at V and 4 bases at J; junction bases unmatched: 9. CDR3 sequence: CASVDPGTGYNEQFF. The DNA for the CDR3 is TGTGCCAGCGTCGATCCCGGGACAGGGTACAATGAGCAGTTCTTC.

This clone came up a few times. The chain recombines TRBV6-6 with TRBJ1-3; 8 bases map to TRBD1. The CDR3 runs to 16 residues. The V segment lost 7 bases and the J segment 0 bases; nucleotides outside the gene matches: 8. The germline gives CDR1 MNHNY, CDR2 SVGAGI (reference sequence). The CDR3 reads CASTALGQVSGNTIYF. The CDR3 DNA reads TGTGCCAGCACCGCCTTGGGACAGGTCTCTGGAAACACCATATATTTT.

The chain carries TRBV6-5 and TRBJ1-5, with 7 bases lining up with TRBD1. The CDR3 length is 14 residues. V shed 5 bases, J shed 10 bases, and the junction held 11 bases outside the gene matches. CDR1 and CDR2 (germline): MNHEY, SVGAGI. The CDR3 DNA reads TGTGCCAGCAGTCCGGACAGGCCCGATGACCCCCAGCATTTT. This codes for CASSPDRPDDPQHF.

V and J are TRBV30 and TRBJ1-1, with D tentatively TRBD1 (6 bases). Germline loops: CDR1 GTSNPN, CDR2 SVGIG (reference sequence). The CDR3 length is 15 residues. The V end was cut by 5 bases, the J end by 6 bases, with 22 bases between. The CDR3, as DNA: TGTGCCTGGTATGGGGGGGCAGGGAGTCCGTCTGAAGCTTTCTTT. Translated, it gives CAWYGGAGSPSEAFF.

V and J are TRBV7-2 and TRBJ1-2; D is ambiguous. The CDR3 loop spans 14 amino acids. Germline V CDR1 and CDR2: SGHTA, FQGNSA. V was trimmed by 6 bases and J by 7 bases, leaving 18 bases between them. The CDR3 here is CASSSQWVSGGYTF. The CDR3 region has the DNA TGTGCCAGCAGTAGCCAATGGGTGAGTGGTGGCTACACCTTC.

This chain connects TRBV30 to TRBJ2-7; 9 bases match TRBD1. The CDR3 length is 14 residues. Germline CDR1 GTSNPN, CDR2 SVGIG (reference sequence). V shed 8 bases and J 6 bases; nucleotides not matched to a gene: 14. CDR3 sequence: CALITGTGMSEQYF. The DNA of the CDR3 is TGTGCCCTTATTACCGGGACAGGGATGAGCGAGCAGTACTTC.

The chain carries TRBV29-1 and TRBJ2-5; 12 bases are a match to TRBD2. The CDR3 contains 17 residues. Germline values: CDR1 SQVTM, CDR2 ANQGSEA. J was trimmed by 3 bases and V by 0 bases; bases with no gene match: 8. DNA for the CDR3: TGCAGCGTTGAAGATGGATACAGGACTAGCGGGAAAGAGACCCAGTACTTC. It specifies CSVEDGYRTSGKETQYF.

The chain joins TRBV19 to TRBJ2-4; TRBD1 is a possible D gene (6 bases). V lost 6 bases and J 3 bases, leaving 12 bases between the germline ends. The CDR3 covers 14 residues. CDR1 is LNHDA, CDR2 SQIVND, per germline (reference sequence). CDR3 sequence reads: CASSPRGVKNIQYF. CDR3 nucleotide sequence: TGTGCCAGTAGCCCCAGGGGCGTCAAAAACATTCAGTACTTC.

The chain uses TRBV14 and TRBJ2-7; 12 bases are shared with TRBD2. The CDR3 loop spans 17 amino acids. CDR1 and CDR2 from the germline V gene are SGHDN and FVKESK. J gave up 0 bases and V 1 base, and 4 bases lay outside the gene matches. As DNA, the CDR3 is TGTGCCAGCAGCCAAGCTAGCGGGGGGGCCGGCTCCTACGAGCAGTACTTC. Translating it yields CASSQASGGAGSYEQYF.

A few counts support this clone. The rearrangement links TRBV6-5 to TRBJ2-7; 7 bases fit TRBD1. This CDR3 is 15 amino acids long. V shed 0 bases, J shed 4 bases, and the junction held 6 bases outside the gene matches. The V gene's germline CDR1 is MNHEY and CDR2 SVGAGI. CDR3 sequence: CASSYSSGGMYEQYF. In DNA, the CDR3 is TGTGCCAGCAGTTACTCATCAGGGGGTATGTACGAGCAGTACTTC.

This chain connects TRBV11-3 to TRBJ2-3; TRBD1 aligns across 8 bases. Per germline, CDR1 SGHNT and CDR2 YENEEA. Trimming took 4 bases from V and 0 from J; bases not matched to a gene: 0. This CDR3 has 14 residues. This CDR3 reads CASSWTGSTDTQYF. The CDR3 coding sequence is TGTGCCAGCAGCTGGACAGGGAGCACAGATACGCAGTATTTT.

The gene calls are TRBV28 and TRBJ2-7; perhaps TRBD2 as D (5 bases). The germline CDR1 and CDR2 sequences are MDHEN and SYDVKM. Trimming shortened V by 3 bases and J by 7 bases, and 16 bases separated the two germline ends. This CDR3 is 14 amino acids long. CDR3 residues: CASSLAVGGWEQYF. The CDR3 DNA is TGTGCCAGCAGTTTGGCAGTTGGAGGTTGGGAGCAGTACTTC.